Each of the 13 T cell receptor beta chains below was sequenced from the same sample in a study of T cell changes during pregnancy in multiple sclerosis. Repertoires were generated with immunoSEQ multiplex PCR, while TCRdb's copy carries only in-frame clones and drops some. The sample comprises about 76,000 clones, roughly 92% of which are singletons, and roughly 3.3% rests with the top ten. The sample was peripheral blood, taken after pregnancy. These receptors were obtained from a female donor in good health, enrolled as a control in a pregnancy study.

This chain links TRBV6-1 with TRBJ2-2; weak D call: TRBD2 (5 bases). V lost 5 bases, J lost 3 bases, and 13 bases lay in between. The germline V gene has CDR1 MNHNS and CDR2 SASEGT. This CDR3 comprises 15 residues. The CDR3 bases are TGTGCCAGCAGTTTTAACACGCGGGACACCGGGGAGCTGTTTTTT. Its translation: CASSFNTRDTGELFF.

The chain combines TRBV7-3 with TRBJ2-2; 8 bases match TRBD2. Germline-derived CDR1 and CDR2 are SGHTA and FQGTGA. The CDR3 totals 15 residues. J gave up 0 bases and V 5 bases, and 2 bases lay outside the gene matches. CDR3 in amino acids: CASSELAANTGELFF. CDR3 DNA: TGTGCCAGCAGCGAACTAGCGGCGAACACCGGGGAGCTGTTTTTT.

The chain recombines TRBV7-6 with TRBJ1-5; TRBD1 might be the D (5 bases). Germline values: CDR1 SGHVS, CDR2 FNYEAQ. The CDR3 covers 16 residues. V was pared by 1 base and J by 6 bases, with 16 bases between. The CDR3 DNA reads TGTGCCAGCAGCTTAGAGTCAGGGTTAAGTGCTCAGCCCCAGCATTTT. Translating it yields CASSLESGLSAQPQHF.

The V gene is TRBV1, the J gene TRBJ2-5; TRBD2 is the table's D call and was not checked against the DNA. TRBV1 is a listed pseudogene. This CDR3 is 14 amino acids long. The CDR3 nucleotides read TGCACCAGCACCCCCCGAGCTGTAAAAGAGACCCAGTACTTC. It encodes CTSTPRAVKETQYF.

V gene TRBV12-5 combines with J gene TRBJ2-2; D is unclear. This CDR3 comprises 12 residues. Germline loops: CDR1 LGHNT, CDR2 FRNRAP. The V gene lost 5 bases and the J gene lost 8 bases, with 9 bases spanning the gap. The DNA of the CDR3 is TGTGCTAGTGGTCCCGACATAGGGGAGCTGTTTTTT. Protein sequence: CASGPDIGELFF. The full variable domain, in which reference TRBV12-5 and TRBJ2-2 provide the parts outside the CDR3, is DARVTQTPRHKVTEMGQEVTMRCQPILGHNTVFWYRQTMMQGLELLAYFRNRAPLDDSGMPKDRFSAEMPDATLATLKIQPSEPRDSAVYFCASGPDIGELFFGEGSRLTVL.

This rearrangement joins TRBV6-4 to TRBJ1-2; 7 bases are a match to TRBD1. The CDR3 is 14 residues long. V trimming: 5 bases; J trimming: 6 bases; junction bases outside the gene matches: 9. Germline CDR1 reads MRHNA; CDR2 reads SNTAGT. The CDR3 region has the DNA TGTGCCAGCAGTCTCCCAGGGGGGTACCATGGCTACACCTTC. It codes for CASSLPGGYHGYTF.

The CDR3: CAVVSGRASYEQYF. In DNA, the CDR3 is TGCGCGGTCGTTAGCGGGAGAGCCTCCTACGAGCAGTACTTC. The chain uses TRBV29-1 and TRBJ2-7; TRBD2 matches 9 bases. This CDR3 is built from 14 residues. Germline V gene data show CDR1 as SQVTM and CDR2 as ANQGSEA.

V and J are TRBV25-1 and TRBJ2-3; D is possibly TRBD2 (5 bases). V lost 6 bases and J lost 0, with 13 bases in between. Germline-derived CDR1 and CDR2 are MGHDK and SYGVNS. CDR3 length: 15 residues. The CDR3 DNA reads TGTGCCAGCAGCGCAGAGGGCGGGAGCACAGATACGCAGTATTTT. Translating gives CASSAEGGSTDTQYF.

The chain carries TRBV2 and TRBJ2-1, with D perhaps matching TRBD2 (7 bases). Germline V lookup: CDR1 SNHLY, CDR2 FYNNEI. Trimming shortened V by 6 bases and J by 6 bases, and 15 bases separated the two germline ends. The CDR3 covers 14 residues. CDR3 in amino acids: CASRLGGARNEQFF. The CDR3 DNA reads TGTGCCAGCAGGCTGGGGGGGGCTCGCAATGAGCAGTTCTTC.

This chain joins TRBV7-9 and TRBJ1-5; D is undetermined. Trimming stripped 2 bases from V and 5 bases from J, with 10 bases between. This CDR3 comprises 14 residues. Germline V lookup: CDR1 SEHNR, CDR2 FQNEAQ (reference sequence). In DNA form, the CDR3 reads TGTGCCAGCAGCTTATCACAGTTTGATCAGCCCCAGCATTTT. Amino acid sequence: CASSLSQFDQPQHF.

The chain couples TRBV28 to TRBJ2-7, with no clear D. Germline CDR1 and CDR2: MDHEN and SYDVKM. Between the trimmed V and J ends, which lost 3 bases and 3 bases, there was a span of 6 bases. The CDR3 consists of 12 residues. The CDR3 region is CASSFFNYEQYF. The CDR3 DNA follows: TGTGCCAGCAGTTTCTTTAACTACGAGCAGTACTTC.

There are a few counts of this clone. J is TRBJ2-2 and V is TRBV27, with D unresolved. Trimming removed 6 bases at V and 3 bases at J, with 5 bases between. This CDR3 has 12 amino acids. Germline assignment: CDR1 MNHEY and CDR2 SMNVEV (reference sequence). The CDR3 nucleotides are TGTGCCAGCAGGGCTTACACCGGGGAGCTGTTTTTT. Translating it yields CASRAYTGELFF.

The chain links TRBV28 to TRBJ2-7; TRBD2 aligns across 12 bases. Germline V gives CDR1 MDHEN, CDR2 SYDVKM. Losses at the gene ends were 3 bases for V and 4 bases for J; bases not matched to a gene: 7. This CDR3 contains 16 residues. CDR3 region: CASSFGTLAGGYEQYF. DNA of the CDR3: TGTGCCAGCAGTTTTGGGACACTAGCGGGAGGTTACGAGCAGTACTTC.